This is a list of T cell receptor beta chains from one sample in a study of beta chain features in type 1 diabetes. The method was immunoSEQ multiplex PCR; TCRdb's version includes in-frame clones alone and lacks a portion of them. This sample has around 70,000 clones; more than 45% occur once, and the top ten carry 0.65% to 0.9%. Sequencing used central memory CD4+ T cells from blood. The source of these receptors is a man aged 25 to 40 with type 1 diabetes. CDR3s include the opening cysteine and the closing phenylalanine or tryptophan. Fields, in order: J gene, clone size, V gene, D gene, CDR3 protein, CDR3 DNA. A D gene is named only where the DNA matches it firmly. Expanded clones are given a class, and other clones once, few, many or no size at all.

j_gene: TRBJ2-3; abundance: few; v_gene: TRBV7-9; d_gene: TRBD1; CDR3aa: CASSPTGADTQYF; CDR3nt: TGTGCCAGCAGCCCCACAGGGGCAGATACGCAGTATTTT
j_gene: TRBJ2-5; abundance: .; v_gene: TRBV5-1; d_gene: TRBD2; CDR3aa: CASSSRLAGGETQYF; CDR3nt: TGCGCCAGCAGCTCTCGACTAGCGGGGGGTGAGACCCAGTACTTC
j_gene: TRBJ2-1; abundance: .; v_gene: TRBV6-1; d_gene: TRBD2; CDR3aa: CAGTPGLGNSEQFF; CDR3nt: TGTGCCGGTACCCCGGGACTAGGGAATTCTGAGCAGTTCTTC
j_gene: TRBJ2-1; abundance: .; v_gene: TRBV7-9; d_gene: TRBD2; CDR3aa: CASSQALLGTSGHNEQFF; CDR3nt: TGTGCCAGCAGCCAAGCCCTCTTAGGGACTAGCGGTCATAATGAGCAGTTCTTC
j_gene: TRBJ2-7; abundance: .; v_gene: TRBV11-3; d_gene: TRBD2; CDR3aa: CASSGSWGGEQYF; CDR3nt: TGTGCCTCCAGCGGGAGCTGGGGGGGCGAGCAGTACTTC
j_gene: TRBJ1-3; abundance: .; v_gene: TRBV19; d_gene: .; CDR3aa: CASSRQRNTIYF; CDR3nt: TGTGCCAGTAGTAGACAGAGAAACACCATATATTTT
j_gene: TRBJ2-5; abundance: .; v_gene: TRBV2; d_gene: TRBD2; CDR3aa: CASSAGLARETQYF; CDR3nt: TGTGCCAGCAGTGCAGGACTAGCAAGGGAGACCCAGTACTTC
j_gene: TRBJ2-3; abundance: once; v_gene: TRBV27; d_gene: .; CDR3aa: CASSLMGARSTDTQYF; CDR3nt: TGTGCCAGCAGCTTAATGGGGGCTAGAAGCACAGATACGCAGTATTTT
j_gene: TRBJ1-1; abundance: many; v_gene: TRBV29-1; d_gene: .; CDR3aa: CSVEDRQGNTEAFF; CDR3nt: TGCAGCGTTGAAGATCGGCAGGGGAACACTGAAGCTTTCTTT
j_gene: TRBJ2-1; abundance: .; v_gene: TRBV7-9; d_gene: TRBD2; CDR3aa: CASSPFGAGDNEQFF; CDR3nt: TGTGCCAGCAGCCCCTTCGGTGCGGGGGACAATGAGCAGTTCTTC
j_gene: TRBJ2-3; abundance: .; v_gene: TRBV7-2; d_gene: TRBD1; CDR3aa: CASSLARDRSDTQYF; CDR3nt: TGTGCCAGCAGCTTAGCCCGGGACAGGTCAGATACGCAGTATTTT
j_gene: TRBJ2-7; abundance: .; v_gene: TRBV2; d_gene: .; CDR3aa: CASRERGGDTYEQYF; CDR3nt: TGTGCCAGCAGGGAGAGGGGGGGCGATACCTACGAGCAGTACTTC
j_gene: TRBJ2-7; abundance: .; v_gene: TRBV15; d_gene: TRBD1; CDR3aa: CATSSRRTGAEQYF; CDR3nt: TGTGCCACCAGCAGTAGGCGGACAGGGGCCGAGCAGTACTTC
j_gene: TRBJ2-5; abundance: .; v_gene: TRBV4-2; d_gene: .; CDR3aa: CASSAGPSLDEQETQYF; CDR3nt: TGTGCCAGCAGCGCGGGACCCAGCCTGGACGAACAAGAGACCCAGTACTTC
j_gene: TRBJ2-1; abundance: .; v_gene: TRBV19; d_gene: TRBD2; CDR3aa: CASSIDSGAGDNEQFF; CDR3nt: TGTGCCAGTAGTATAGATAGCGGGGCCGGGGACAATGAACAGTTCTTC
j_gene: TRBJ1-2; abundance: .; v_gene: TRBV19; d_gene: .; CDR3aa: CASSIARDTSNYGYTF; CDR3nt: TGTGCCAGTAGTATAGCTAGGGACACATCTAACTATGGCTACACCTTC
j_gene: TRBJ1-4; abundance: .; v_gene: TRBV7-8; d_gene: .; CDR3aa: CASSRGTGSNEKLFF; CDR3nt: TGTGCCAGCAGCCGAGGCACAGGAAGTAATGAAAAACTGTTTTTT
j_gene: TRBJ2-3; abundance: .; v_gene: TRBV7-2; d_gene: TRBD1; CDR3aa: CASSIHGTGTDTQYF; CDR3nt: TGTGCCAGCAGCATCCACGGGACAGGCACAGATACGCAGTATTTT
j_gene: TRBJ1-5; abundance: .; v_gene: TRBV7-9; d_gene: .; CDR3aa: CASSLGPNQPQHF; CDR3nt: TGTGCCAGCAGCTTAGGGCCCAATCAGCCCCAGCATTTT
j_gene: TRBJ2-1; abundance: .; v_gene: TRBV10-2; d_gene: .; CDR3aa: CASSERGYEQFF; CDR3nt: TGCGCCAGCAGTGAAAGAGGGTATGAGCAGTTCTTC
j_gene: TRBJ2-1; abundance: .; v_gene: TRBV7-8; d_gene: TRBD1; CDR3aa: CASSSTGAAPSSYNEQFF; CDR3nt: TGTGCCAGCAGCTCGACAGGGGCCGCCCCTAGCTCCTACAATGAGCAGTTCTTC
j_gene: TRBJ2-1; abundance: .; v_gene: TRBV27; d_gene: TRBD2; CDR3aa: CASTRTSSSSYNEQFF; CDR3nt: TGTGCCAGCACCCGGACTAGCTCATCCTCCTACAATGAGCAGTTCTTC
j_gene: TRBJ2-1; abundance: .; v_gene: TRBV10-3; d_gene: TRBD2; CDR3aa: CAISVTSGAGSSYNEQFF; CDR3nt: TGTGCCATCAGTGTTACTAGCGGGGCCGGCAGCTCCTACAATGAGCAGTTCTTC
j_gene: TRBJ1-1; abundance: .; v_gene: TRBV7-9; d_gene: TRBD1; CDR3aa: CASSPRQGGWNTEAFF; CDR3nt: TGTGCCAGCAGTCCAAGACAGGGTGGGTGGAACACTGAAGCTTTCTTT
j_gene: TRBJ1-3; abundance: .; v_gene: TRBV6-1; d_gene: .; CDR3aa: CASTPGQPGNTIYF; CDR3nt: TGTGCCAGCACGCCGGGACAACCCGGAAACACCATATATTTT
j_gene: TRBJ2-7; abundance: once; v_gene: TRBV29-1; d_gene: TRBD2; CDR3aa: CSVGGTSGYEQYF; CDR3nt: TGCAGCGTTGGCGGGACTAGCGGTTACGAGCAGTACTTC
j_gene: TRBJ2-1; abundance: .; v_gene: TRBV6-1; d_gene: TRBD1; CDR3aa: CASSTGTGGNEQFF; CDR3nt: TGTGCCAGCAGTACCGGGACAGGGGGAAATGAGCAGTTCTTC
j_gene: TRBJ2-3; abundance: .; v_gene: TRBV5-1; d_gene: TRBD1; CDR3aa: CASSLRTGETDTQYF; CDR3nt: TGCGCCAGCAGCTTACGGACAGGGGAGACAGATACGCAGTATTTT
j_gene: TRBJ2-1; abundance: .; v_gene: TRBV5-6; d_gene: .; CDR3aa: CASSPRRSGAGHNEQFF; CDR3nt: TGTGCCAGCAGCCCAAGGCGGAGTGGAGCAGGGCACAATGAGCAGTTCTTC
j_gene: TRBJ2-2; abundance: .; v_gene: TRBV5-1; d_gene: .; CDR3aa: CASTPRRGGGDGELFF; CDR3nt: TGCGCCAGCACCCCTCGTCGCGGGGGCGGTGACGGGGAGCTGTTTTTT
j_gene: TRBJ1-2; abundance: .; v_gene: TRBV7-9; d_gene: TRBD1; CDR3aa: CASSLGTGRGYTF; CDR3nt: TGTGCCAGCAGCCTAGGGACAGGGAGAGGCTACACCTTC
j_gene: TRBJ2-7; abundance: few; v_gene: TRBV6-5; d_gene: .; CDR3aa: CASSYSGGYGSYEQYF; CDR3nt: TGTGCCAGCAGTTACTCGGGCGGGTACGGGTCCTACGAGCAGTACTTC
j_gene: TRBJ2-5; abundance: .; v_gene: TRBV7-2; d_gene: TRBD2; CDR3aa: CASSQLATWEQYF; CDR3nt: TGTGCCAGCAGCCAACTAGCGACGTGGGAGCAGTACTTC
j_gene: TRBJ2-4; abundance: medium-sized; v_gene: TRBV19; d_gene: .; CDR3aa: CASSPLGEMAKNIQYF; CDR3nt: TGTGCCAGTAGTCCTCTAGGAGAGATGGCCAAAAACATTCAGTACTTC
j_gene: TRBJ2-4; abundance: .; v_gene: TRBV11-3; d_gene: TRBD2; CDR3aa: CASSEVGGTRDIQYF; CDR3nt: TGTGCCAGCAGCGAAGTGGGGGGGACCAGGGACATTCAGTACTTC
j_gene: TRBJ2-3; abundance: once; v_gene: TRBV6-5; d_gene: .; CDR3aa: CASIPEGLRLMQYF; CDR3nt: TGTGCCAGCATCCCCGAGGGCCTACGCCTCATGCAGTATTTT
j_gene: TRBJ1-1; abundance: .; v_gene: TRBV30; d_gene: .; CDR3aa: CAWRTLRGLGMNTEAFF; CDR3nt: TGTGCCTGGAGAACCCTAAGGGGATTGGGCATGAACACTGAAGCTTTCTTT
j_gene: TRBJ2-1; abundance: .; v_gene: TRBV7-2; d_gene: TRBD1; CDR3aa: CASSTTTGVGEQFF; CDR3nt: TGTGCCAGCAGCACCACGACAGGGGTGGGTGAGCAGTTCTTC
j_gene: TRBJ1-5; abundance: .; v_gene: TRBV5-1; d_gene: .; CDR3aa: CASSFSGGNNQPQHF; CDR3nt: TGCGCCAGCAGCTTCTCTGGGGGGAACAATCAGCCCCAGCATTTT
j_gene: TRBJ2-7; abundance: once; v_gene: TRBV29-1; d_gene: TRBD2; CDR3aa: CSVDLGEGSYEQYF; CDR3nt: TGCAGCGTTGATTTGGGGGAGGGATCCTACGAGCAGTACTTC
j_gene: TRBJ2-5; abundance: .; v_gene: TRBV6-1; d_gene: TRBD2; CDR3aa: CASSEGGGSETQYF; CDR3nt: TGTGCCAGCAGTGAAGGGGGGGGGTCAGAGACCCAGTACTTC
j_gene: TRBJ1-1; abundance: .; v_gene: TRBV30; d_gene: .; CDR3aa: CAWSKWGAEAFF; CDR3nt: TGTGCCTGGAGTAAGTGGGGGGCTGAAGCTTTCTTT
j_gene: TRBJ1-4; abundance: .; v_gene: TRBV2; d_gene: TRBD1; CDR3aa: CASSDPAGGSEKLFF; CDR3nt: TGTGCCAGCAGTGATCCCGCAGGGGGTAGTGAAAAACTGTTTTTT
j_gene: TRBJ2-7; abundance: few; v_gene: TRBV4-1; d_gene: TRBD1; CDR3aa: CASSRDRAYEQYF; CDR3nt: TGCGCCAGCAGCCGGGACAGGGCCTACGAGCAGTACTTC
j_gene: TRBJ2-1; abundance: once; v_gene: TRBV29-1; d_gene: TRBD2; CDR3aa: CSVRGSGRGSYNEQFF; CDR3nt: TGCAGCGTAAGAGGTAGCGGGAGAGGCTCCTACAATGAGCAGTTCTTC
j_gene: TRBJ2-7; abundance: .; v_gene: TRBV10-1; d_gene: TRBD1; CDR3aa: CASSEGTGAGYEQYF; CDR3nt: TGCGCCAGCAGTGAGGGGACAGGGGCTGGCTACGAGCAGTACTTC
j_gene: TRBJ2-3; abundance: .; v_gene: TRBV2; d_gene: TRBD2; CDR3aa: CASSGLAGGNRGTDTQYF; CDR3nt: TGTGCCAGCAGTGGGCTAGCGGGGGGCAACCGAGGCACAGATACGCAGTATTTT
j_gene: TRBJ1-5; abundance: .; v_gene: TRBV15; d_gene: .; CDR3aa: CATSREDLDRWVRYSNQPQHF; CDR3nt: TGTGCCACCAGCAGAGAAGACTTGGACAGATGGGTTAGATATAGCAATCAGCCCCAGCATTTT